These 27 T cell receptor beta chains originate from one sample sequenced in a study of blood T cell repertoires in COVID-19. TCRdb keeps only in-frame clones here, not all; method: immunoSEQ multiplex PCR. The profile shows approximately 280,000 clones, roughly 90% of them singletons. The sample comprised PBMCs or T cells enriched from blood (not recorded which). These TCRs come from a woman aged 55-69 years who had recovered from COVID-19.

The V and J genes are TRBV7-3 and TRBJ2-5, with D perhaps TRBD1 (6 bases). In germline, CDR1 is SGHTA, CDR2 FQGTGA. V was shortened by 3 bases and J by 5 bases, with 10 bases between the two germline ends. The CDR3 loop spans 13 amino acids. The CDR3 is CASSFSGDETQYF. CDR3 sequence (DNA): TGTGCCAGCAGCTTTTCAGGGGACGAGACCCAGTACTTC.

This chain uses TRBV5-6 with TRBJ2-1; D perhaps matches TRBD1 (6 bases). V dropped 2 bases and J dropped 3 bases, with 9 bases sitting between them. CDR1 and CDR2 from the germline V gene are SGHDT and YYEEEE. This CDR3 has 14 amino acids. The CDR3 loop is CASSLWTDYNEQFF. In DNA, the CDR3 is TGTGCCAGCAGCTTATGGACAGACTACAATGAGCAGTTCTTC.

This clone was seen a handful of times. The chain uses TRBV19 and TRBJ2-7; D remains unclear. In germline, CDR1 is LNHDA, CDR2 SQIVND (reference sequence). V was pared by 7 bases and J by 1 base, with 14 bases between. The CDR3 contains 14 residues. CDR3 amino acids: CASTPTPYSYEQYF. As DNA, the CDR3 is TGTGCCAGTACCCCTACCCCCTATTCCTACGAGCAGTACTTC.

In this sample, this clone turned up a few times. The chain has TRBV9 and TRBJ2-3; the D is unclear. CDR1 and CDR2 (germline): SGDLS, YYNGEE. The CDR3 is 16 amino acids. Trimming cost V 0 bases and J 2 bases, with 13 bases left between them. The CDR3: CASSVEPAWFTDTQYF. The DNA of the CDR3 is TGTGCCAGCAGCGTAGAGCCCGCGTGGTTCACAGATACGCAGTATTTT.

The chain has TRBV7-9 and TRBJ1-4; TRBD1 might be the D (5 bases). The germline V gene has CDR1 SEHNR and CDR2 FQNEAQ (reference sequence). This CDR3 contains 13 residues. V dropped 8 bases and J dropped 8 bases, with 15 bases sitting between them. The CDR3 reads CASGRGFGEKLFF. DNA of the CDR3: TGTGCCAGCGGCCGGGGGTTTGGAGAAAAACTGTTTTTT.

The gene calls are TRBV28 and TRBJ1-2, with D maybe TRBD1 (6 bases). Germline V lookup: CDR1 MDHEN, CDR2 SYDVKM. The CDR3 length is 15 residues. V was shortened by 4 bases and J by 4 bases, with 16 bases between the two germline ends. The CDR3 protein is CASSSGGRLGYGYTF. DNA of the CDR3: TGTGCCAGCAGTTCTGGGGGCAGGTTAGGCTATGGCTACACCTTC.

The chain has TRBV5-6 and TRBJ2-1, with 13 positions matching TRBD2. Germline V gene lookup returns CDR1 SGHDT and CDR2 YYEEEE. This CDR3 has 17 amino acids. Trimming cost V 4 bases and J 9 bases; bases outside gene matches: 13. The CDR3 sequence: CASSPALGLAGVGEQFF. In DNA, the CDR3 is TGTGCCAGCAGCCCTGCCCTCGGACTAGCGGGAGTGGGTGAGCAGTTCTTC.

The genes are TRBV5-1 and TRBJ2-1; 7 nucleotides align to TRBD1. The CDR3 consists of 17 residues. The junction had 7 bases not matched to a gene; V was cut back by 1 base and J by 0 bases. Germline CDR1 and CDR2: SGHRS and YFSETQ. This chain's CDR3 is CASSLRDSVSSYNEQFF. The CDR3, as DNA: TGCGCCAGCAGCTTGAGGGACAGCGTGAGCTCCTACAATGAGCAGTTCTTC.

This chain links TRBV21-1 with TRBJ1-3; the listed D gene, TRBD1, was not tested against the DNA. TRBV21-1 is tagged as a pseudogene. CDR3 length: 12 amino acids. The CDR3 sequence: CAGGQPSRTIYF. The CDR3, as DNA: TGTGCCGGGGGACAGCCTAGCCGCACCATATATTTT.

The chain uses TRBV2 and TRBJ1-5, with D perhaps TRBD1 (6 bases). Germline V gives CDR1 SNHLY, CDR2 FYNNEI. Trimming left V 6 bases short and J 4 bases short, with 13 bases between. The CDR3 has 14 amino acids. The CDR3 here is CASSARGGNQPQHF. In DNA, the CDR3 is TGTGCCAGCAGCGCAAGGGGGGGGAATCAGCCCCAGCATTTT.

The V call is TRBV7-2, the J call TRBJ1-2, with a possible D match to TRBD1 (5 bases). This CDR3 has 13 amino acids. Looked up from germline, CDR1 is SGHTA and CDR2 is FQGNSA. Trimming removed 3 bases from V and 2 bases from J, with 7 bases in between. CDR3 residues: CASSFDRNYGYTF. DNA of the CDR3: TGTGCCAGCAGCTTCGACAGAAACTATGGCTACACCTTC.

The chain recombines TRBV7-8 with TRBJ1-1, with D possibly being TRBD1 (5 bases). The CDR3 length is 15 residues. CDR1 is SGHVS and CDR2 is FQNEAQ in the germline V gene. The V end lost 4 bases, the J end lost 1 base, and 13 bases lay between the germline ends. This CDR3 reads CASSSMGQGNTEAFF. The CDR3 DNA reads TGTGCCAGCAGCTCCATGGGTCAGGGGAACACTGAAGCTTTCTTT.

This clone was counted once. The gene calls are TRBV14 and TRBJ2-7; a weak D match, TRBD2 (5 bases). Germline values: CDR1 SGHDN, CDR2 FVKESK. The V gene lost 1 base and the J gene lost 5 bases, with 6 bases spanning the gap. The CDR3 runs to 12 residues. The CDR3 loop reads CASSQVRDEQYF. As DNA, the CDR3 is TGTGCCAGCAGCCAAGTGAGGGACGAGCAGTACTTC.

This chain uses TRBV10-3 with TRBJ1-2, with 12 bases matching TRBD1. Losses at the gene ends were 6 bases for V and 2 bases for J; bases not matched to a gene: 7. CDR3 length equals 16 residues. Germline V gene sequence: CDR1 ENHRY, CDR2 SYGVKD. The CDR3 reads CAIRGTGGPRNYGYTF. CDR3 nucleotide sequence: TGTGCCATCAGGGGGACAGGGGGCCCCCGGAACTATGGCTACACCTTC.

The chain combines TRBV4-2 with TRBJ2-7, with 7 bases that match TRBD1. V shed 4 bases, J shed 6 bases, and the junction held 3 bases outside the gene matches. The CDR3 sequence is 12 residues long. Germline V gene data show CDR1 as LGHNA and CDR2 as YNFKEQ. Here the CDR3 DNA reads TGTGCCAGCAGCCCCGACAGGGCCGAGCAGTACTTC. Amino acids: CASSPDRAEQYF.

This chain joins TRBV18 and TRBJ1-6; TRBD1 might be the D (5 bases). V shed 2 bases and J shed 2 bases, with 7 bases lying between them. The CDR3 totals 15 residues. Germline CDR1 KGHSH, CDR2 LQKENI. Here the CDR3 DNA reads TGTGCCAGCTCACCAGGGGCAGCCTATAATTCACCCCTCCACTTT. Amino acid sequence: CASSPGAAYNSPLHF.

V usage is TRBV28 and J usage is TRBJ2-7; D gene ambiguous. The V end lost 3 bases, the J end lost 1 base, and 13 bases lay between the germline ends. The CDR3 is 15 residues long. Germline V CDR1 and CDR2: MDHEN, SYDVKM. CDR3 sequence reads: CASSLLASWSYEQYF. CDR3 DNA sequence: TGTGCCAGCAGTTTGTTAGCCTCGTGGTCCTACGAGCAGTACTTC.

The chain links TRBV7-3 to TRBJ2-3; the D gene is possibly TRBD1 (5 bases). This CDR3 has 15 amino acids. In germline, CDR1 is SGHTA, CDR2 FQGTGA. V lost 5 bases, J lost 5 bases, and 17 bases lay in between. The CDR3 loop is CASSLVGQGGDTQYF. The CDR3, as DNA: TGTGCCAGCAGCCTCGTGGGGCAGGGTGGAGATACGCAGTATTTT.

The chain recombines TRBV10-3 with TRBJ1-1, with 9 bases fitting TRBD1. CDR1 is ENHRY and CDR2 is SYGVKD in the germline V gene. The J segment lost 6 bases and the V segment lost 6 bases, leaving 8 bases of the junction unmatched. The CDR3 runs to 14 residues. DNA for the CDR3: TGTGCCATCAGCGAAAAGGGACAGGGCCCTGAAGCTTTCTTT. Its translation is CAISEKGQGPEAFF.

The chain carries TRBV5-1 and TRBJ1-1, with 10 bases lining up with TRBD1. Germline V CDR1 and CDR2: SGHRS, YFSETQ. CDR3 length: 17 amino acids. After removal of 1 base from V and 0 bases from J, the junction contained 6 bases not matched to a gene. Written as DNA, the CDR3 is TGCGCCAGCAGCTTGATGGACAGGGGGGTAATGAACACTGAAGCTTTCTTT. It codes for CASSLMDRGVMNTEAFF.

The chain carries TRBV5-1 and TRBJ2-5; TRBD2 aligns across 8 bases. Germline trimming cut 4 bases from V and 4 bases from J; bases unmatched to any gene: 21. Germline values: CDR1 SGHRS, CDR2 YFSETQ. This CDR3 contains 19 residues. CDR3 in amino acids: CASSPGWRGAKSPGETQYF. The CDR3 coding sequence is TGCGCCAGCAGCCCAGGGTGGCGGGGGGCCAAATCACCTGGAGAGACCCAGTACTTC.

The rearrangement uses TRBV11-2 and TRBJ2-1, with 8 positions matching TRBD1. The CDR3 covers 12 residues. The V gene end was trimmed by 5 bases and the J gene end by 7 bases; junction bases not matched to a gene: 1. Per the germline V gene, CDR1 is SGHAT and CDR2 is FQNNGV. The DNA of the CDR3 is TGTGCCAGCAGCCGGACAGGGAATGAGCAGTTCTTC. Its protein product is CASSRTGNEQFF. The full variable domain, with the rest looked up from reference TRBV11-2 and TRBJ2-1, is EAGVAQSPRYKIIEKRQSVAFWCNPISGHATLYWYQQILGQGPKLLIQFQNNGVVDDSQLPKDRFSAERLKGVDSTLKIQPAKLEDSAVYLCASSRTGNEQFFGPGTRLTVL.

This chain connects TRBV7-9 to TRBJ2-3, with 10 nucleotides matching TRBD2. The CDR3 has 15 amino acids. Germline CDR1 is SEHNR and CDR2 is FQNEAQ (reference sequence). The V segment lost 2 bases and the J segment 6 bases; nucleotides outside the gene matches: 5. CDR3 residues: CASSLPGLALDTQYF. CDR3 nucleotides: TGTGCCAGCAGCTTACCGGGACTAGCGCTTGATACGCAGTATTTT.

DNA for the CDR3: TGTGCCAGCAGTTTGTGGCTAGCGGGGACAGATACGCAGTATTTT. The encoded protein is CASSLWLAGTDTQYF. The chain combines TRBV27 with TRBJ2-3, with 9 bases lining up with TRBD2. The germline V gene has CDR1 MNHEY and CDR2 SMNVEV (reference sequence). V shed 3 bases and J 3 bases; nucleotides not matched to a gene: 4. The CDR3 runs 15 residues.

The J gene is TRBJ1-4, the V gene TRBV7-8; no definite D call. CDR1 is SGHVS, CDR2 FQNEAQ, per germline. Deletions cut 5 bases from V and 3 bases from J, with 16 bases between. The CDR3 is 16 residues long. The CDR3 reads CASSPGRRRANEKLFF. The CDR3 nucleotides are TGTGCCAGCAGCCCCGGACGAAGGAGGGCTAATGAAAAACTGTTTTTT. The full variable domain, completed using reference TRBV7-8 and TRBJ1-4, is GAGVSQSPRYKVAKRGQDVALRCDPISGHVSLFWYQQALGQGPEFLTYFQNEAQLDKSGLPSDRFFAERPEGSVSTLKIQRTQQEDSAVYLCASSPGRRRANEKLFFGSGTQLSVL.

The gene calls are TRBV19 and TRBJ2-1; D unclear. Trimming pared 4 bases from V and 0 bases from J, leaving 16 bases between. In germline, CDR1 is LNHDA, CDR2 SQIVND (reference sequence). The CDR3 is 17 residues long. The CDR3 reads CASSTRSESASYNEQFF. Here the CDR3 DNA reads TGTGCCAGTAGTACCCGCTCTGAGAGCGCCTCCTACAATGAGCAGTTCTTC.

This clone was seen only once. The rearrangement uses TRBV3-1 (or the pseudogene TRBV3-2) and TRBJ2-2; 10 nucleotides agree with TRBD2. Germline CDR1 LGHDT, CDR2 YNNKEL (reference sequence). The CDR3 runs to 18 residues. V lost 2 bases to trimming and J lost 13 bases; unmatched junction nucleotides: 19. The CDR3 nucleotides read TGTGCCAGCAGCCAACGGGTCGCACTAGCGGGGAGTACCGCTAGGCTGTTTTTT. Its protein product is CASSQRVALAGSTARLFF.